This TCR delta chain originates from a study of Vγ9Vδ2 T cells in congenital toxoplasmosis (dated by TCRdb to about 2021). For the study in its entirety: The diagnosis of congenital toxoplasmosis relied on IgG, IgM and IgA serology, Western blot and an in-house interferon-gamma release assay. Gamma and delta chain CDR3 repertoires of sorted blood gammadelta T cells were compared between congenitally T. gondii-infected and uninfected infants. Sequencing of the repertoires was done on samples from infants at two time points: 2 months after birth and 1 year of age. TCR sequencing was performed on roughly 5 infected and ten to eleven uninfected infants at 2 months and on 3 infected and 4 uninfected infants at 1 year.

Using SuperScript II, cDNA was generated through template-switch reverse transcription, with TRGC- and TRDC-specific primers combined in a single tube. The TRGC primer was designed so that it binds both the TRGC1 and the TRGC2 constant genes. The KAPA Real-Time Library Amplification Kit was used for TRG and TRD amplification, and AMPure XP bead purification was performed between steps. Index PCR with the Nextera XT Index Kit was used to add Illumina sequencing adapters. Sequencing of TRG and TRD amplicons was performed on an Illumina MiSeq with the V2 300 kit, and 150 bp paired-end reads were generated. The study's own analysis went as follows. Before further analysis, read quality was checked using FastQC version 0.11.8. With MiXCR version 3.0.3, reads were aligned to GenBank TRG or TRD reference genes and CDR3 sequences were built. Default MiXCR settings were used, apart from assembling TRDD gene segments from 3 instead of 5 consecutive nucleotides. N additions, CDR3 length, J segment length and clonotype sharing between samples were calculated with VDJtools version 1.2.1. CDR3 sequences that were out of frame or contained stop codons were removed from the analysis. To look for overlap, the infant repertoires were checked against previously published Vgamma9Vdelta2 repertoires from fetal, cord blood and adult blood. TCRdb reran clone calling on the public reads with CATT; rows sharing one DNA sequence were then combined. TCRdb's processing, not the study's, gives the V and J calls here. The sample has over 400 delta-chain clones on record, 30% to 45% of them singletons. The ten largest clones capture around 30% of the sample.

The same treatment, using spiramycin and/or pyrimethamine plus sulfadiazine plus folinic acid, was given to mothers of both infected and uninfected infants. Every infant, whether infected or uninfected, was delivered at term, after more than 37 weeks of gestation. Approximately 0.99 mL of blood was processed into PBMCs by Lymphoprep gradient centrifugation, after which the PBMCs were cryopreserved in liquid nitrogen and shipped to Belgium. After thawing, PBMCs were labeled with Zombie NIR viability dye and stained with CD3, TCR gammadelta, Vgamma9 and Vdelta2 antibodies. A FACSAria III was used to sort CD3+ TCRgammadelta+ T cells, reaching a mean purity of about 98%. For each sample, RNA was extracted from about 11,000 sorted gammadelta T cells with the RNeasy Micro Kit. The infants were born to mothers who were enrolled with primary T. gondii infection during pregnancy. Infant peripheral blood was collected at an outpatient microbiology and virology center in Pavia, Italy.

The CDR3 covers 21 residues, taking in both the cysteine and the phenylalanine. Solely the CDR3 DNA is kept, with 63 bases framed from the first base. The germline V gene provides CDR1 GEAIGNYY and CDR2 EKD. On this clone itself: Its recognized antigen is unknown. Only one base separates this from a far larger clonotype, so it likely reflects a read error.

The research as a whole found: Germline-encoded fetal-type TRDV2 CDR3 sequences seemed to be more prevalent in infected than in uninfected 2-month-old infants, with an in utero expansion footprint being suggested. The repertoire differences between infected and uninfected infants were less clear at 1 year of age than at 2 months. At 2 months, TRGV9 and TRDV2 CDR3s of infected infants appeared to carry fewer N additions than uninfected infants, especially TRDV2-TRDJ1 sequences. A public TRGV9 clonotype was highly prevalent in both infected and uninfected infants. Two months was the earliest age with enough suitable sample material for TCR repertoire analysis, so newborn repertoires were not sequenced.

The sequence joins TRDV2 to TRDJ3, with 13 bases in between that match TRDD3. Sequenced material: gamma-delta T cells from blood. The source is a child younger than 10 born to a mother with Toxoplasma gondii infection during pregnancy, either congenitally infected or uninfected (not recorded which). At the DNA level, the sequence is TGTGCCTGTGACACCGTTTACTGGGGGATACGAGACTCCTGGGACACCCAACAGATGTTTTTC. This sequence encodes CACDTVYWGIRDSWDTQQMFF.